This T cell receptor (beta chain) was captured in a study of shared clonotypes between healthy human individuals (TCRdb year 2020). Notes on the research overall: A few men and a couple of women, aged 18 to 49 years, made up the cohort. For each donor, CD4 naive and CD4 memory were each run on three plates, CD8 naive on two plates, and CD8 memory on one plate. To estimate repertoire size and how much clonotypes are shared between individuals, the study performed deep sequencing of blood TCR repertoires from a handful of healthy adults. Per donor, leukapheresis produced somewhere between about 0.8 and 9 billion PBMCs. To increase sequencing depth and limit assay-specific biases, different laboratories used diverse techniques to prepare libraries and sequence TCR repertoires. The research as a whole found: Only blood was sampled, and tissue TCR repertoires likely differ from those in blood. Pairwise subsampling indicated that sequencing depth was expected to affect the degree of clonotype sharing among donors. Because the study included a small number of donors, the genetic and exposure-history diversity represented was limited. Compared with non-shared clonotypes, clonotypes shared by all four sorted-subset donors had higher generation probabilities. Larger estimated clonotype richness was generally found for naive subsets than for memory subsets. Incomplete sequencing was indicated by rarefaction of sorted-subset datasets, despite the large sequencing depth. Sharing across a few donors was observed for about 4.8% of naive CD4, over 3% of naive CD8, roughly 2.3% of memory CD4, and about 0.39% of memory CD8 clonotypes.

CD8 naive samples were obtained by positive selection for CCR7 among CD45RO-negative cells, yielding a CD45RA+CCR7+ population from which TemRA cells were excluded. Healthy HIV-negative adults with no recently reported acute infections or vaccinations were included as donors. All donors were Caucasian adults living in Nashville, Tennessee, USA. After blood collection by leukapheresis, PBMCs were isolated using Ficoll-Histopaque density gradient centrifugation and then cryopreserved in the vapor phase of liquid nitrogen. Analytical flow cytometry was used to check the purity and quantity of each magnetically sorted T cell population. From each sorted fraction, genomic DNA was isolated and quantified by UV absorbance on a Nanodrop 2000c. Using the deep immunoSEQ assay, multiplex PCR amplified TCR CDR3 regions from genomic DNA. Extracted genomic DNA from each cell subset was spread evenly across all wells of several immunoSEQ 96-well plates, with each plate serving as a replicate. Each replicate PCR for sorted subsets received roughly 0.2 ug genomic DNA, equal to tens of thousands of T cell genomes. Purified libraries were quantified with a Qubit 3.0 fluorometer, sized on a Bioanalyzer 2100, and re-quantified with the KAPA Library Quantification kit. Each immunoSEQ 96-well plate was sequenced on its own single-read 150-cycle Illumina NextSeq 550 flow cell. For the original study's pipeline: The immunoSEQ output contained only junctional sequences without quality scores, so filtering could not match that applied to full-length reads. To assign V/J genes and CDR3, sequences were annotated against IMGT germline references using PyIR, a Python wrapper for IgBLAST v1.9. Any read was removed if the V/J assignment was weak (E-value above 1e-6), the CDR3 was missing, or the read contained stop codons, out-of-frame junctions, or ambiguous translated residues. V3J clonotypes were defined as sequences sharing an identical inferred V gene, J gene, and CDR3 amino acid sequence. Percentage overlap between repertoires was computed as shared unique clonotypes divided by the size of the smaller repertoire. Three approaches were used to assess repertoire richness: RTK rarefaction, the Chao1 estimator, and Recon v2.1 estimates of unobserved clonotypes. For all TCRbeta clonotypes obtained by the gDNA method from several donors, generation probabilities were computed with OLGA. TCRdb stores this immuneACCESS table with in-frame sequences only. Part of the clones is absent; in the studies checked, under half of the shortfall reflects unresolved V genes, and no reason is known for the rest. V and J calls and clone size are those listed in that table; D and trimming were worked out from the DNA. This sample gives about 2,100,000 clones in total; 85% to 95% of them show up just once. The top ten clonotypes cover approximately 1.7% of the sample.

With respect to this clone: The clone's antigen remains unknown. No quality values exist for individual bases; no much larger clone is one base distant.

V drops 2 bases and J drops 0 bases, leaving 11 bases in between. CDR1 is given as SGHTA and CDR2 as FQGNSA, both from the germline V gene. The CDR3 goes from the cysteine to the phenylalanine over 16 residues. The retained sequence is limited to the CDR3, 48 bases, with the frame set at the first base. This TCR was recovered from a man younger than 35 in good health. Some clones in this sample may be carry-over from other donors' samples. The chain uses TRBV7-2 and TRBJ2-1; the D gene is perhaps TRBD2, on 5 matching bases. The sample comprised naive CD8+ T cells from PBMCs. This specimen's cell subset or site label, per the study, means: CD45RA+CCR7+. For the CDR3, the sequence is CASSLRGPTSYNEQFF. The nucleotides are TGTGCCAGCAGCTTACGGGGTCCGACCTCCTACAATGAGCAGTTCTTC.